This entry lists 6 T cell receptor beta chains sequenced from one sample in a study of control samples from healthy donors and cancer patients. Using immunoSEQ multiplex PCR, the repertoire was profiled, and TCRdb retains in-frame clones only, with some absent. The table includes over 70,000 clones, about 88% detected once. Sequenced input: PBMCs. All receptors derive from a woman aged 45 to 65 with colorectal cancer.

The chain carries TRBV4-3 and TRBJ1-2, with 11 bases matching TRBD1. CDR3 length: 17 residues. The germline gives CDR1 LGHNA, CDR2 YSLEER. Unmatched junction bases numbered 8, after V lost 4 bases and J lost 1 base. DNA of the CDR3: TGCGCCAGCAGCCGGGACAGGGGGACAACCCTTAACTATGGCTACACCTTC. Translation gives CASSRDRGTTLNYGYTF.

This rearrangement joins TRBV9 to TRBJ2-3; D is tentatively TRBD1 or TRBD2 (5 bases each). The CDR3 is 16 residues long. Germline assignment: CDR1 SGDLS and CDR2 YYNGEE. Deletions cut 3 bases from V and 2 bases from J, with 16 bases between. CDR3 in amino acids: CASSAERGVYTDTQYF. CDR3 sequence (DNA): TGTGCCAGCAGCGCCGAGAGGGGAGTTTACACAGATACGCAGTATTTT.

J is TRBJ1-2 and V is TRBV7-9, with D unresolved. The CDR3 is made up of 13 amino acids. V was clipped by 0 bases and J by 6 bases, with 8 bases between them. The germline CDR1 and CDR2 sequences are SEHNR and FQNEAQ (reference sequence). The CDR3 sequence is CASSLAKENGYTF. CDR3 bases: TGTGCCAGCAGCTTAGCGAAGGAGAATGGCTACACCTTC. The full variable domain, rest sourced from reference TRBV7-9 and TRBJ1-2, is DTGVSQNPRHKITKRGQNVTFRCDPISEHNRLYWYRQTLGQGPEFLTYFQNEAQLEKSRLLSDRFSAERPKGSFSTLEIQRTEQGDSAMYLCASSLAKENGYTFGSGTRLTVV.

The table lists this clone with a few counts. The chain is built from TRBV7-9 and TRBJ1-2; unclear D gene. V dropped 1 base and J dropped 7 bases, with 7 bases sitting between them. From germline, CDR1 is SEHNR and CDR2 FQNEAQ (reference sequence). This CDR3 is 12 amino acids long. This CDR3 is CASSLDHGGYTF. The CDR3 DNA follows: TGTGCCAGCAGCTTAGACCATGGTGGCTACACCTTC. Combining the CDR3 with reference TRBV7-9 and TRBJ1-2 gives the whole variable domain DTGVSQNPRHKITKRGQNVTFRCDPISEHNRLYWYRQTLGQGPEFLTYFQNEAQLEKSRLLSDRFSAERPKGSFSTLEIQRTEQGDSAMYLCASSLDHGGYTFGSGTRLTVV.

The chain is built from TRBV5-4 and TRBJ1-4, with no clear D. Germline loops: CDR1 SGHNT, CDR2 YYREEE (reference sequence). This CDR3 has 13 residues. Trimming removed 2 bases at V and 8 bases at J, with 10 bases between. In DNA, the CDR3 is TGTGCCAGCAGCTTCGGGCCTGCGGAAAAACTGTTTTTT. This translates into CASSFGPAEKLFF.

The chain carries TRBV7-2 and TRBJ2-1; possibly TRBD2 for D (6 bases). The germline V gene has CDR1 SGHTA and CDR2 FQGNSA. Trimming cost V 4 bases and J 6 bases, with 13 bases left between them. CDR3 length: 14 amino acids. As DNA, the CDR3 is TGTGCCAGCAGCTCCGGAGGGAGCCTCAATGAGCAGTTCTTC. It specifies CASSSGGSLNEQFF.